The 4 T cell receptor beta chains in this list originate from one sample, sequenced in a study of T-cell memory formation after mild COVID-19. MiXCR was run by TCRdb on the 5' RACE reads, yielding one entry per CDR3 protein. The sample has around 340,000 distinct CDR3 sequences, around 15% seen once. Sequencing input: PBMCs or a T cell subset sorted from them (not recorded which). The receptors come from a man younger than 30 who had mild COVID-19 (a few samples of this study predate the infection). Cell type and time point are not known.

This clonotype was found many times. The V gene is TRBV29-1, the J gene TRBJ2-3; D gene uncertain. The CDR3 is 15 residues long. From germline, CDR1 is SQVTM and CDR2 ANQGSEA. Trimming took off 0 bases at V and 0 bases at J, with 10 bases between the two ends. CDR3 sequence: CSVEDRGRSTDTQYF. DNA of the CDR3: TGCAGCGTTGAAGATCGTGGCAGGAGCACAGATACGCAGTATTTT.

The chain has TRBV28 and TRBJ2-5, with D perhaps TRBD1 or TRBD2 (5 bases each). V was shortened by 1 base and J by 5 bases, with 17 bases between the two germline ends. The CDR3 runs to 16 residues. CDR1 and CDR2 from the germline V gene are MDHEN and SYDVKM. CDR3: CASSLLISGLGETQYF. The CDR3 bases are TGTGCCAGCAGTTTATTGATATCGGGGCTCGGGGAGACCCAGTACTTC.

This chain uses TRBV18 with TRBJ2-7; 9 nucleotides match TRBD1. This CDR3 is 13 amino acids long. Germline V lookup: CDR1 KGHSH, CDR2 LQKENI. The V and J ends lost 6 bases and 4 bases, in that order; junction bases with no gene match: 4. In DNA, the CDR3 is TGTGCCAGCTCCTCCGGGACAGGGTACGAGCAGTACGTC. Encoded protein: CASSSGTGYEQYV.

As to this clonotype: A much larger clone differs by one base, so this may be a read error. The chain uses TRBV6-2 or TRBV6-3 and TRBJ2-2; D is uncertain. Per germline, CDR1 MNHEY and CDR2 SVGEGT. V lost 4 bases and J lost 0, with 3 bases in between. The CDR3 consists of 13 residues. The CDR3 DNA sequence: TGTGCCAGCAGTTGGCCGAACACCGGGGAGCTGTTTTTT. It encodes CASSWPNTGELFF.